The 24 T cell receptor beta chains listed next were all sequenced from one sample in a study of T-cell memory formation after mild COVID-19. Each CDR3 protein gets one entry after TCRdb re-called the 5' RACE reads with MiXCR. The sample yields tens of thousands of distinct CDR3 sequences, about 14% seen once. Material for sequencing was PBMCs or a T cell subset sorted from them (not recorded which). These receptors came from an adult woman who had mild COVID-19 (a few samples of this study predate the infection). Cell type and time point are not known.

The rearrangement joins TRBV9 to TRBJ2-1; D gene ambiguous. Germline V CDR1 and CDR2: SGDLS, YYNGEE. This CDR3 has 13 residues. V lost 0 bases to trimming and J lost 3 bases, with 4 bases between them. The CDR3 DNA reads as TGTGCCAGCAGCGTAGCCAGCTACAATGAGCAGTTCTTC. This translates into CASSVASYNEQFF. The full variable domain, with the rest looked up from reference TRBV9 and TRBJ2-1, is DSGVTQTPKHLITATGQRVTLRCSPRSGDLSVYWYQQSLDQGLQFLIQYYNGEERAKGNILERFSAQQFPDLHSELNLSSLELGDSALYFCASSVASYNEQFFGPGTRLTVL.

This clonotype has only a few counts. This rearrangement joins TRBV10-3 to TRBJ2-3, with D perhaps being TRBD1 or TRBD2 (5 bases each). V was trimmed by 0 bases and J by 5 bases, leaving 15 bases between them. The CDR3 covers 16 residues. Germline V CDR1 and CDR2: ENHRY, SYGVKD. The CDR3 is CAISESTGRAQDTQYF. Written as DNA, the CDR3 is TGTGCCATCAGTGAGTCGACGGGGCGCGCACAAGATACGCAGTATTTT.

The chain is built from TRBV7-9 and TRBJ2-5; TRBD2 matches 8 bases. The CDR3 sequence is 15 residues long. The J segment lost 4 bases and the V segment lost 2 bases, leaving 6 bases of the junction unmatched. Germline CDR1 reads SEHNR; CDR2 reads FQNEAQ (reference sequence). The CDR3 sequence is CASSLPGRAGETQYF. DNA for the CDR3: TGTGCCAGCAGCTTACCCGGGAGGGCGGGAGAGACCCAGTACTTC.

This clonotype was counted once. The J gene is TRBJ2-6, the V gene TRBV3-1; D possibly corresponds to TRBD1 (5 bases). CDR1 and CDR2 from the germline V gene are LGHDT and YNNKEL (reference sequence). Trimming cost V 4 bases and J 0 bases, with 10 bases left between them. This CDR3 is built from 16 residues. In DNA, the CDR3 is TGTGCCAGCAGCCCGATAGACAGCTCTGGGGCCAACGTCCTGACTTTC. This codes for CASSPIDSSGANVLTF.

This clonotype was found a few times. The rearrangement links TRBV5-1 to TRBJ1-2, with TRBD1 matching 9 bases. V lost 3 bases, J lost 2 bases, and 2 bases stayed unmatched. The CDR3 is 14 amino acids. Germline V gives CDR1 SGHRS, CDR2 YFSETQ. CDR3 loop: CASSYGQGNYGYTF. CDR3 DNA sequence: TGCGCCAGCAGCTATGGACAGGGGAACTATGGCTACACCTTC. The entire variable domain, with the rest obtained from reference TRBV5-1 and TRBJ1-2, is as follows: KAGVTQTPRYLIKTRGQQVTLSCSPISGHRSVSWYQQTPGQGLQFLFEYFSETQRNKGNFPGRFSGRQFSNSRSEMNVSTLELGDSALYLCASSYGQGNYGYTFGSGTRLTVV.

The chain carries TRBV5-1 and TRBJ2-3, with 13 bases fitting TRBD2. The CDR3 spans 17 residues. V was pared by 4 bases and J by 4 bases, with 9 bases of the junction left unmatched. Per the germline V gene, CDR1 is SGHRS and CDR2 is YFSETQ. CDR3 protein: CASSPVTSGGAADTQYF. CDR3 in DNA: TGCGCCAGCAGCCCTGTAACTAGCGGGGGGGCCGCAGATACGCAGTATTTT.

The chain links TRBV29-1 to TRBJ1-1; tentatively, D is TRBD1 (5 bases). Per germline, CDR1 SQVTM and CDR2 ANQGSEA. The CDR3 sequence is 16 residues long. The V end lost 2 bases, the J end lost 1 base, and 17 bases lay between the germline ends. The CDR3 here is CSVEHWEGPSNTEAFF. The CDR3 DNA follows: TGCAGCGTTGAACACTGGGAGGGACCGTCGAACACTGAAGCTTTCTTT.

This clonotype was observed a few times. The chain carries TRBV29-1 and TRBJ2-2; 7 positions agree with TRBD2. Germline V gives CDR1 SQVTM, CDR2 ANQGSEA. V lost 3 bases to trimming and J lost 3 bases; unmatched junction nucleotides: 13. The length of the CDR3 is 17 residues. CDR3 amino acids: CSVDGIAGRSDTGELFF. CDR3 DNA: TGCAGCGTTGATGGAATAGCGGGCCGATCGGACACCGGGGAGCTGTTTTTT.

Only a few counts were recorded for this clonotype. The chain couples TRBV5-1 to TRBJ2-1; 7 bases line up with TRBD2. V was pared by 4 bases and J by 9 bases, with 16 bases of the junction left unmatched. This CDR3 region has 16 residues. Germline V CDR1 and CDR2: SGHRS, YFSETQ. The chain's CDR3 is CASSIGLDPGNGEQFF. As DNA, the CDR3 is TGCGCCAGCAGCATCGGACTAGACCCTGGTAATGGTGAGCAGTTCTTC.

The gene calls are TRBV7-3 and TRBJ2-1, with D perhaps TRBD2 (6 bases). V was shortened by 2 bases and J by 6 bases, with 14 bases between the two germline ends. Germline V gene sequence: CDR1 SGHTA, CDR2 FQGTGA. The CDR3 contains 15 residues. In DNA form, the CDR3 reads TGTGCCAGCAGCTTATACCCCGGGGGTCTCAATGAGCAGTTCTTC. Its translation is CASSLYPGGLNEQFF.

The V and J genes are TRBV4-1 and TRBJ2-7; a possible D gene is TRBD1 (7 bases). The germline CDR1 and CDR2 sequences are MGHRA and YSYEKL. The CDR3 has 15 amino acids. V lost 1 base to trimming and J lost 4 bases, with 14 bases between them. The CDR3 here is CASSQAGRGRYEQYF. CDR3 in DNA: TGCGCCAGCAGCCAAGCTGGCAGGGGGAGGTACGAGCAGTACTTC.

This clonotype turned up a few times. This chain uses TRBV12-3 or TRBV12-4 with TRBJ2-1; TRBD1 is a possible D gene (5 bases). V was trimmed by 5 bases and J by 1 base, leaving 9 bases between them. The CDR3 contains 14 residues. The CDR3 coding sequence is TGTGCCAGCAGTACCCAGGGATCCTACAATGAGCAGTTCTTC. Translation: CASSTQGSYNEQFF.

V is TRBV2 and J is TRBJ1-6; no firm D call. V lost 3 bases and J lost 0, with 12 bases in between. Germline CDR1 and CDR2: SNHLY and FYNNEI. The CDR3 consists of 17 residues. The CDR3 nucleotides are TGTGCCAGCAGTGAGGTAGACCCGAGCTCCTATAATTCACCCCTCCACTTT. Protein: CASSEVDPSSYNSPLHF.

In DNA form, the CDR3 reads TGTGCCAGCAGCTCGGGACAGGGACAAGGGTATGGCTACACCTTC. Protein: CASSSGQGQGYGYTF. The gene calls are TRBV7-9 and TRBJ1-2, with 9 bases aligning to TRBD1. V dropped 4 bases and J dropped 5; count of bases not matched to a gene: 8. Germline V gives CDR1 SEHNR, CDR2 FQNEAQ (reference sequence). The CDR3 contains 15 residues.

The CDR3 loop reads CASSLDPQGINQPQHF. The CDR3 nucleotides are TGTGCCAGTAGTTTGGATCCCCAGGGGATAAATCAGCCCCAGCATTTT. The rearrangement uses TRBV19 and TRBJ1-5; maybe TRBD1 (6 bases). The length of the CDR3 is 16 residues. V was trimmed by 5 bases and J by 4 bases, leaving 18 bases between them. The germline V gene encodes CDR1 LNHDA and CDR2 SQIVND (reference sequence).

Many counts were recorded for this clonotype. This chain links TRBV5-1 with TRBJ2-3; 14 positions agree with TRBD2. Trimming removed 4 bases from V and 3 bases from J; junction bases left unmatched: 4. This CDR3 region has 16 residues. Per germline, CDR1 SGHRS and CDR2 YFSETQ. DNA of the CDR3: TGCGCCAGCAGCGGGGGACTAGCGGGAGATACAGATACGCAGTATTTT. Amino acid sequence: CASSGGLAGDTDTQYF.

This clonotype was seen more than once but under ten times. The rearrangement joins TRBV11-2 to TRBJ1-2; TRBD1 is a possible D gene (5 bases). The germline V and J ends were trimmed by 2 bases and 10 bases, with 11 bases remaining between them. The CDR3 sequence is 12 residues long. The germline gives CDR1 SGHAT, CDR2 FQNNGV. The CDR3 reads CASSLFWGNYTF. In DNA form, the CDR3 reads TGTGCCAGCAGCTTATTTTGGGGGAACTACACCTTC.

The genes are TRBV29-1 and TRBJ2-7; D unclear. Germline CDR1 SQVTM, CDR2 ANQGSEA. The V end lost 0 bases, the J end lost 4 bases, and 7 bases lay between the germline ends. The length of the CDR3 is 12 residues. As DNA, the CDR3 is TGCAGCGTTGAAGATCTGGGGTACGAGCAGTACTTC. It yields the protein CSVEDLGYEQYF.

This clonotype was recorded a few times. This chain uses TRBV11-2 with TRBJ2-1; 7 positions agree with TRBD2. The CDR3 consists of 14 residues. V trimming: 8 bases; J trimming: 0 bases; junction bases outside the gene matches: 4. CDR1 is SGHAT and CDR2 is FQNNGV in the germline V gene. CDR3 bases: TGTGCCAGCGTACTAGCGAACTCCTACAATGAGCAGTTCTTC. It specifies CASVLANSYNEQFF.

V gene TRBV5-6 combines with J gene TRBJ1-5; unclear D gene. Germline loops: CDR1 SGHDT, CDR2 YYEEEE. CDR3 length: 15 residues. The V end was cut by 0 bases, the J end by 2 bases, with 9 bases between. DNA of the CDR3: TGTGCCAGCAGCTTGGCAGGTGGAGGCAATCAGCCCCAGCATTTT. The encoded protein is CASSLAGGGNQPQHF.

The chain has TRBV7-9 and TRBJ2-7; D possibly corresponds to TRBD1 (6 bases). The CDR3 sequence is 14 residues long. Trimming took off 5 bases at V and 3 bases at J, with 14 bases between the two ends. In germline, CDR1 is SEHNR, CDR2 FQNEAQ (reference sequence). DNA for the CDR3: TGTGCCAGCAGCGCCCGAGGGGGAAACTACGAGCAGTACTTC. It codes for CASSARGGNYEQYF.

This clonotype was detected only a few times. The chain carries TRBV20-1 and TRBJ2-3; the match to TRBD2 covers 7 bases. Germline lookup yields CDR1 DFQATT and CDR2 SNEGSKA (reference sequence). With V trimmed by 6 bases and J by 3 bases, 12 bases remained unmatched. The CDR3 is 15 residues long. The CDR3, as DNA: TGCAGTGCCGTGTCCCGGCTAGCGGAAACAGATACGCAGTATTTT. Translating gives CSAVSRLAETDTQYF.

In nucleotides, the CDR3 is TGTGCCAGCACAACTAGCGGGAGGGGAAGGGAGCAGTTCTTC. Amino acid sequence: CASTTSGRGREQFF. This chain joins TRBV3-1 and TRBJ2-1; 13 bases map to TRBD2. V trimming: 7 bases; J trimming: 10 bases; junction bases outside the gene matches: 7. The CDR3 totals 14 residues. Germline CDR1 LGHDT, CDR2 YNNKEL (reference sequence).

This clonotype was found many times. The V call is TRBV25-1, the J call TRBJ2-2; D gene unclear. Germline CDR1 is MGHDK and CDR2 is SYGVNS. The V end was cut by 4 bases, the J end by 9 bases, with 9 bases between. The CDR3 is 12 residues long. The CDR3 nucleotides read TGTGCCAGCAGTGTTGGGTACCGGGAGCTGTTTTTT. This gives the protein CASSVGYRELFF. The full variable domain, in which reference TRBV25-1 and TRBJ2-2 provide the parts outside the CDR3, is EADIYQTPRYLVIGTGKKITLECSQTMGHDKMYWYQQDPGMELHLIHYSYGVNSTEKGDLSSESTVSRIRTEHFPLTLESARPSHTSQYLCASSVGYRELFFGEGSRLTVL.